This T cell receptor beta chain was documented in a study of T cell changes during pregnancy in multiple sclerosis. V shed 5 bases and J shed 2 bases, with 11 bases lying between them. The CDR3 has 14 amino acids. CDR1 LNHDA and CDR2 SQIVND come from the germline V gene (reference sequence). Here immunoSEQ multiplex PCR was the method, and the copy in TCRdb shows in-frame clones only, minus some. The table has about 55,000 clones, 75% to 90% seen once; the top ten hold 0.55% to 0.65%. The origin of this receptor is a female donor with multiple sclerosis, enrolled in a pregnancy study. The specimen comprised CD4+ T cells from peripheral blood mononuclear cells, sampled in the first trimester of pregnancy. The chain recombines TRBV19 with TRBJ2-3; maybe TRBD2 (6 bases). CDR3 residues: CASSSGRNTDTQYF. The CDR3 region has the DNA TGTGCCAGTAGTTCTGGGAGGAACACAGATACGCAGTATTTT.